This TCR beta chain appears in the sequencing data of a study of shared clonotypes between healthy human individuals. Study-wide findings and caveats: Sequencing of the sorted subsets was shown by rarefaction to be incomplete despite large depth.

As concerns this clone: What it binds is not known.

Produced via immunoSEQ multiplex PCR; TCRdb's table is partial and in-frame only. This table has millions of clones, 95% appearing once. This sequence was found in a man between 18 and 29 years old in good health. Sequencing was carried out using naive CD4+ T cells sorted from blood. Subset defined: CD45RA+ positively selected.

CDR3 loop: CASSRDRREAFF. The CDR3 coding sequence is TGTGCCAGCTCAAGGGACCGCCGAGAAGCTTTCTTT. V usage is TRBV18 and J usage is TRBJ1-1; tentative D call: TRBD1 (5 bases). With 5 bases removed from V and 8 bases from J, the gap between germline ends came to 12 bases. The CDR3 spans 12 residues. Germline V gene sequence: CDR1 KGHSH, CDR2 LQKENI.